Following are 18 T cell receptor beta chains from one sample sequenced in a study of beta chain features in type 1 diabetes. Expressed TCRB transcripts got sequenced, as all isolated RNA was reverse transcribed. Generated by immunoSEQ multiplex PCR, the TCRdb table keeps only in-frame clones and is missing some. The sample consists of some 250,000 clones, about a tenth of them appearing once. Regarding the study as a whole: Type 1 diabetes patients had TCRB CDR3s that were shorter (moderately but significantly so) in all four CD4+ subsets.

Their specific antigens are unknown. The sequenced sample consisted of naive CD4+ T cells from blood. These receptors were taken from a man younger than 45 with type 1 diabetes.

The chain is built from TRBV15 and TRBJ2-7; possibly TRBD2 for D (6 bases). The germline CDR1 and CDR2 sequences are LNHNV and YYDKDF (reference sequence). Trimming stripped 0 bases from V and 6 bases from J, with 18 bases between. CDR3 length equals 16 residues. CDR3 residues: CATSRDPGEIGLEQYF. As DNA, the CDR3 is TGTGCCACCAGCAGAGATCCGGGGGAAATAGGCCTCGAGCAGTACTTC.

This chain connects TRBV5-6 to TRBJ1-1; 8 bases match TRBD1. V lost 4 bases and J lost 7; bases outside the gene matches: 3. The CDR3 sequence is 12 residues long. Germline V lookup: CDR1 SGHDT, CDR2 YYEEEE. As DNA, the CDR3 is TGTGCCAGCAGCCTAGACAGGGGTGAAGCTTTCTTT. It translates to CASSLDRGEAFF.

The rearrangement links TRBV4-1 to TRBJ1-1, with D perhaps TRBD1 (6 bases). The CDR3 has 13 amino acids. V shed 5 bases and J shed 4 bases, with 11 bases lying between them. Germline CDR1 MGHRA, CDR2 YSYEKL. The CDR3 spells CASSTRQATEAFF. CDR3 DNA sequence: TGCGCCAGCAGCACCCGACAGGCCACTGAAGCTTTCTTT.

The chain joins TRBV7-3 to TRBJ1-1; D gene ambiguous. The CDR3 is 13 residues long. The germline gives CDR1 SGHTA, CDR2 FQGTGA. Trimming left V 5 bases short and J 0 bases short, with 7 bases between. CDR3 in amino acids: CASSQNMNTEAFF. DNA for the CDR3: TGTGCCAGCAGCCAAAACATGAACACTGAAGCTTTCTTT.

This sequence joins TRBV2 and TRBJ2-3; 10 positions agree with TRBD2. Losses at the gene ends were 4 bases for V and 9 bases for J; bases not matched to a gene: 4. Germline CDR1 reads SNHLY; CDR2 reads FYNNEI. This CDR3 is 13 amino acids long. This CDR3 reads CASSALAGETQYF. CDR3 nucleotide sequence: TGTGCCAGCAGTGCGCTAGCGGGGGAAACGCAGTATTTT. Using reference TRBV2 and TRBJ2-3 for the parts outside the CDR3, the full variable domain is EPEVTQTPSHQVTQMGQEVILRCVPISNHLYFYWYRQILGQKVEFLVSFYNNEISEKSEIFDDQFSVERPDGSNFTLKIRSTKLEDSAMYFCASSALAGETQYFGPGTRLTVL.

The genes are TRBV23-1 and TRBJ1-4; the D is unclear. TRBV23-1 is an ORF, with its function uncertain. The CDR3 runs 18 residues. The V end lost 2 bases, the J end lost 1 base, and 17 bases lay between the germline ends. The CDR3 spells CASSQGWYTAGTNEKLFF. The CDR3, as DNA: TGCGCCAGCAGTCAAGGGTGGTACACGGCGGGAACTAATGAAAAACTGTTTTTT.

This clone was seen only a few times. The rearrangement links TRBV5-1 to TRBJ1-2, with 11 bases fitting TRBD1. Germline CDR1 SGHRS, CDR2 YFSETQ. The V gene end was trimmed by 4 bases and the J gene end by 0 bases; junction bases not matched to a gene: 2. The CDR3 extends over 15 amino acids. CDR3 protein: CASSGQGAANYGYTF. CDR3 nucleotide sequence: TGCGCCAGCAGCGGACAGGGGGCAGCTAACTATGGCTACACCTTC.

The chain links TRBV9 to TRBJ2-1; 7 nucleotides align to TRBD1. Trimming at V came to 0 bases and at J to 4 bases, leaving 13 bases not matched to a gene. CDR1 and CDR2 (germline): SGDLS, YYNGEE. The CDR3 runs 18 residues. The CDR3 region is CASSVAATGRVRYNEQFF. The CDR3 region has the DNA TGTGCCAGCAGCGTAGCGGCGACAGGGCGTGTCCGGTACAATGAGCAGTTCTTC.

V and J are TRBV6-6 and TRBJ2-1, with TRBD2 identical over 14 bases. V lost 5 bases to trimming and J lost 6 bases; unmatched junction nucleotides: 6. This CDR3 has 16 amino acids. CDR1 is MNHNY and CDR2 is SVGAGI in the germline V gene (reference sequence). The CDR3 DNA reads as TGTGCCAGCAGTGGTCCGACTAGCGGGGGGGCCAATGAGCAGTTCTTC. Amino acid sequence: CASSGPTSGGANEQFF.

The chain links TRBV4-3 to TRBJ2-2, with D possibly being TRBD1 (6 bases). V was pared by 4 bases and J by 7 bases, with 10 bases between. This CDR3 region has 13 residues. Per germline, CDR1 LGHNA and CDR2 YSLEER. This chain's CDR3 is CASSRNRVGELFF. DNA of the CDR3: TGCGCCAGCAGCCGGAACAGGGTCGGGGAGCTGTTTTTT.

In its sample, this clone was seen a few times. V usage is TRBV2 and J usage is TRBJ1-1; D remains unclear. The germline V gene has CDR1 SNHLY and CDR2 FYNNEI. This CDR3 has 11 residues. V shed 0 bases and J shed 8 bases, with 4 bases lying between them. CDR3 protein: CASSEAPEAFF. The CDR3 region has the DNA TGTGCCAGCAGTGAAGCTCCGGAAGCTTTCTTT.

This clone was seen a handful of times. CDR3: CATSRGGGGPYEQYF. In DNA, the CDR3 is TGTGCCACCAGCAGAGGAGGCGGGGGGCCCTACGAGCAGTACTTC. V is TRBV15 and J is TRBJ2-7; 8 nucleotides line up with TRBD2. J was trimmed by 2 bases and V by 1 base; bases with no gene match: 4. Germline V gene data show CDR1 as LNHNV and CDR2 as YYDKDF (reference sequence). CDR3 length: 15 residues.

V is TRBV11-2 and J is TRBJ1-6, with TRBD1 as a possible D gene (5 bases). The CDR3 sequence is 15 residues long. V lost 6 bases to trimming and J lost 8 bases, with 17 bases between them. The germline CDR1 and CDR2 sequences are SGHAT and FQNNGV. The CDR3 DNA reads TGTGCCAGCAGGGGAAAGGGGCCTGATGATTCACCCCTCCACTTT. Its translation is CASRGKGPDDSPLHF.

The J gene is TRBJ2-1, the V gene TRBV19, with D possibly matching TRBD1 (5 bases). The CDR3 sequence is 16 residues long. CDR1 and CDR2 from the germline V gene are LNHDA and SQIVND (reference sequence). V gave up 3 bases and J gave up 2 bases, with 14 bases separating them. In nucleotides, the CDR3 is TGTGCCAGTAGTATCCTCCAAGGCAGGGCCTACAATGAGCAGTTCTTC. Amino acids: CASSILQGRAYNEQFF.

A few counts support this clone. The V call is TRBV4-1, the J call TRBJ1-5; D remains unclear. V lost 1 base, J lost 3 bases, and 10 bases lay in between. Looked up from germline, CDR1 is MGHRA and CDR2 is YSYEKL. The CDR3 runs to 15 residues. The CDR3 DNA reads TGCGCCAGCAGCCAAGTCGGAGTGAACAATCAGCCCCAGCATTTT. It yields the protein CASSQVGVNNQPQHF.

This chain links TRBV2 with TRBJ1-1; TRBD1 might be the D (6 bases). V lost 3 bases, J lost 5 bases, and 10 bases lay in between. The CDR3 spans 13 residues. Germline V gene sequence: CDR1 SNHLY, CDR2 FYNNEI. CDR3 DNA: TGTGCCAGCAGTGAGACAGGCGGAACTGAAGCTTTCTTT. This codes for CASSETGGTEAFF.

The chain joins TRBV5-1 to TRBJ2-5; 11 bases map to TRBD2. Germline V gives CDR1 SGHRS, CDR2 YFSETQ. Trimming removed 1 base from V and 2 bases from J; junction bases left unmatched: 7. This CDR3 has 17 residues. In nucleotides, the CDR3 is TGCGCCAGCAGCTTGCGGGCTAGCGGGGGGCCGCAAGAGACCCAGTACTTC. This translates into CASSLRASGGPQETQYF.

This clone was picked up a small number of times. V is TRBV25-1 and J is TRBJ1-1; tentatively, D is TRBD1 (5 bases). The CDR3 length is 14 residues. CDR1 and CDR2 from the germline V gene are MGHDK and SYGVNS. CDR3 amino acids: CAGADSHMNTEAFF. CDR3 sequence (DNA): TGTGCAGGAGCAGACAGCCACATGAACACTGAAGCTTTCTTT. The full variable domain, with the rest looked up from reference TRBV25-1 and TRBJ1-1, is EADIYQTPRYLVIGTGKKITLECSQTMGHDKMYWYQQDPGMELHLIHYSYGVNSTEKGDLSSESTVSRIRTEHFPLTLESARPSHTSQYLCAGADSHMNTEAFFGQGTRLTVV.